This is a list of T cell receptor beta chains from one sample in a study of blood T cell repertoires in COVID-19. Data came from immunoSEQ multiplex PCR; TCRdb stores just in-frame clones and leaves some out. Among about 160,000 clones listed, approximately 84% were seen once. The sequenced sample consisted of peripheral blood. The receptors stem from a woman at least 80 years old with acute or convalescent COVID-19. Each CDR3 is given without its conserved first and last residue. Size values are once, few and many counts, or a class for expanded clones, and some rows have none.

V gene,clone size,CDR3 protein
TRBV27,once,ASRYSGTGSYEQY
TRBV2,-,ASDDLTGTNYGYT
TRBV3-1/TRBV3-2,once,ASRRSGRTYEQY
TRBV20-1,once,NPDTNTEAF
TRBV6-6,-,ASSLLPGEGSSYNEQF
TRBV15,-,ATSMGGERNQPQH
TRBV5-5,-,ASSLVVGGFTQY
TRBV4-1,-,ASSQEVADHYEQY
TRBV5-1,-,ASSARTGTAEAF
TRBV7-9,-,ASSPSTRDRGHGYT
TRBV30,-,AWSVRRRGDEQF
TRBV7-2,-,ASSGETATNEKLF
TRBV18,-,ASSPFDRVDSPRIHSYNEQF
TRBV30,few,AWRETGYGYT
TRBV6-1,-,ASSDRLAGDETQY
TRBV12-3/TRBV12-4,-,ASKKDSGTEAF
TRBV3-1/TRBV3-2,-,ASSQGVAGARETQY
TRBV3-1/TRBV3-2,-,ASSNQREDPYNEQF
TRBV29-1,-,SVVSSGRGYT
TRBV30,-,AWSAGTYYGYT
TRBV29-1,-,SVSLFRQGGGYT
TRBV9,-,ASSAARTSGRGGETQY
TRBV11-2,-,ASSLEGDRNQPQH
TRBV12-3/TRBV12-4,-,ASSLTRDNEQF
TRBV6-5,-,ASSYSLNTGELF
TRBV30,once,AWSKRGISEAF
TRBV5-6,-,ASSDQPGDYYGYT
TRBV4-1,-,ASSQVWEGNQPQH
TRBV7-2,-,ASSLVTGSDQPQH
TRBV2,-,ASSLSGNIQY
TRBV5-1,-,ASSATSGTYYEQY
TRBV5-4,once,ASSSTGTGGRAEAF
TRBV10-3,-,AISEFQGFMNTEAF
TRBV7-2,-,ASSLVGSGGYNEQF
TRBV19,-,ASSHTGWPQH
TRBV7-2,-,ASSLGLAGTYNEQF
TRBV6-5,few,ASRAAGDTQY
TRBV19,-,ASSPLGAGGTNEQF
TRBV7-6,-,ASSLSGLAADTQY
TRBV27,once,ASSGSLGTLRAF
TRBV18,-,ASSQALREAF
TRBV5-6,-,ASSTDPRSGEQY
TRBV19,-,ASSPRLAGVTDTQY
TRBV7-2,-,ASSLVGAAYGYT
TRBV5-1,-,ASSQFGAGARDTQY
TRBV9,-,ASSPRFLLKNTGELF
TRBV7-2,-,ASSLSSGVRSSYEQY
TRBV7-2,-,ASSLGPRTSYNEQF
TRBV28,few,ASSLSASGSYEQY
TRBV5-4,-,ASSFPGQETYEQY
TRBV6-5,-,ASRRAGGGDIQY
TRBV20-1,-,SASPLGGDSPLH
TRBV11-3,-,ASSPGRDEQF
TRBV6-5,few,ASRGQGTNIQY
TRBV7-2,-,ASSPNRGQVKLF
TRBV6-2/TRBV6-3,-,ASSNGQGDTGELF
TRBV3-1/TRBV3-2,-,ASSLLASHEQY
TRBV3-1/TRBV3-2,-,ASSPWRGLGGYT